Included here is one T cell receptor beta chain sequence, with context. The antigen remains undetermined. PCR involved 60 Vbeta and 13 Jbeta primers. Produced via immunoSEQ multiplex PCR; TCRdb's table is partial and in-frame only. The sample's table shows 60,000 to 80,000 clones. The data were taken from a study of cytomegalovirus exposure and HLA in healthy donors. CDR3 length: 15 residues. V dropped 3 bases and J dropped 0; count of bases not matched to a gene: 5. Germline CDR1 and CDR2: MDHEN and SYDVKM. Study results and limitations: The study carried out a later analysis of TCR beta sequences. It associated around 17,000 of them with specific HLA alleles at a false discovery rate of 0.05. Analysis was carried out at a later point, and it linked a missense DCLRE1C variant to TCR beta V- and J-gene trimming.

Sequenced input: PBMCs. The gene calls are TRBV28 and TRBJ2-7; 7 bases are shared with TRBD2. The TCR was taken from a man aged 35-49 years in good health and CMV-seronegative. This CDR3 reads CASSFWDYLSYEQYF. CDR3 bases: TGTGCCAGCAGTTTTTGGGACTACCTCTCCTACGAGCAGTACTTC.